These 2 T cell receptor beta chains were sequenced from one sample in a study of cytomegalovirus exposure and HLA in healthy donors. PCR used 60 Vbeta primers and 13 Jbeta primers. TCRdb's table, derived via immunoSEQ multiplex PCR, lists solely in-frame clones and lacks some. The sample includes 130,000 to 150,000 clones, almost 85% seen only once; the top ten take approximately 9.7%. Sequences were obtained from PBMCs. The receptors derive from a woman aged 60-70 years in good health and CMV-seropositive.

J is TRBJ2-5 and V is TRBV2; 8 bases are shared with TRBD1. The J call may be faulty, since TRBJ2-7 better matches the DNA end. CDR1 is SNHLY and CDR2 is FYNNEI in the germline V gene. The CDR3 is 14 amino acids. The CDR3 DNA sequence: TGTGCCACCGGGCGGGACAGGAGCTCCTACGAGCAGTACTTC. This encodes CATGRDRSSYEQYF.

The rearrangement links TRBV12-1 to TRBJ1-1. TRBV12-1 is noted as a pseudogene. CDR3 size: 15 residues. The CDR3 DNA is TGTGCCAGCAGCTCTGGTACTCAAAGGAACACTGAAGCTTTCTTT. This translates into CASSSGTQRNTEAFF.